The clone carrying this T cell receptor (beta chain) turned up a few times. The antigen is not known. Trimming took 0 bases from V and 4 from J, leaving 12 bases between them. This CDR3 is 15 amino acids long. Germline loops: CDR1 LGHNT, CDR2 FRNRAP. MiXCR, run by TCRdb on the reads, gives a single entry per CDR3 protein. The table records about 400,000 distinct CDR3 sequences, about 32% of them present only once. The data stem from a study of T cell repertoires in cytomegalovirus infection. Across the study: Researchers turned to recently identified HLA-C-restricted CMV epitopes as well as well-studied HLA-B-restricted ones. From public TCR beta signatures came an indication of both CMV infection and matching HLA type.

The clonotype originates from a human donor in good health (CMV status not recorded). Some clones in this sample may be carry-over from other donors' samples. The sequenced sample was cultured PBMCs, obtained from culture after CMV antigen stimulation. V and J are TRBV12-5 and TRBJ1-2, with D possibly TRBD1 on 5 matching bases. CDR3 amino acids: CASGLVGTKRYGYTF. CDR3 DNA sequence: TGTGCTAGTGGTTTGGTAGGGACGAAGCGCTATGGCTACACCTTC.